A selection of T cell receptor beta chains follows, all from one sample in a study of T cells in localized non-small cell lung cancer. The assay was immunoSEQ multiplex PCR, and TCRdb's table has in-frame clones only and misses some. The profile shows 30,000 or so clones, approximately 92% of them singletons. Sequences were derived from peripheral blood mononuclear cells, sampled before any cancer treatment. Receptors originate from a woman between 35 and 70 years old with stage III lung adenocarcinoma. The CDR3 runs from the conserved cysteine through the conserved F or W. The D gene is left open where the match is weak. Part of the rows lack a size; the others show once, few, many or a class for expanded clones.

clone size	V gene	D gene	J gene	CDR3 protein	CDR3 DNA
NA	TRBV7-9	TRBD1	TRBJ2-5	CASRLGTGGRETQYF	TGTGCCAGCAGGCTAGGCACAGGGGGTCGAGAGACCCAGTACTTC
once	TRBV5-6	TRBD2	TRBJ2-7	CASSRLAGGTYEQYF	TGTGCCAGCTCGAGGCTAGCGGGGGGCACCTACGAGCAGTACTTC
NA	TRBV4-2	NA	TRBJ2-6	CASRGDTGANVLTF	TGTGCCAGCAGGGGAGACACTGGGGCCAACGTCCTGACTTTC
NA	TRBV15	TRBD2	TRBJ2-1	CATSSSFLAGGKNEQFF	TGTGCCACCAGCAGTTCATTCTTAGCGGGAGGGAAGAATGAGCAGTTCTTC
NA	TRBV9	NA	TRBJ2-6	CASSVRTSGANVLTF	TGTGCCAGCAGCGTGAGGACTTCTGGGGCCAACGTCCTGACTTTC
NA	TRBV2	TRBD1	TRBJ2-2	CASSRDSRNTGELFF	TGTGCCAGCAGTCGGGACAGCCGGAACACCGGGGAGCTGTTTTTT
NA	TRBV19	NA	TRBJ2-4	CASSPQAGAGNIQYF	TGTGCCAGTAGTCCCCAGGCCGGCGCCGGAAACATTCAGTACTTC
NA	TRBV5-8	TRBD1	TRBJ2-7	CASSANRDRGYEQYF	TGTGCCAGCAGCGCAAACCGGGACAGGGGGTACGAGCAGTACTTC
NA	TRBV4-3	TRBD2	TRBJ2-3	CASSQEASGSRTDTQYF	TGCGCCAGCAGCCAAGAGGCTAGCGGGTCCCGCACAGATACGCAGTATTTT
NA	TRBV19	NA	TRBJ2-7	CASRMQHRGEQYF	TGTGCCAGTAGGATGCAGCACAGAGGCGAGCAGTACTTC
NA	TRBV12-5	NA	TRBJ2-5	CASGQGETQYF	TGTGCTAGTGGACAGGGAGAGACCCAGTACTTC
NA	TRBV5-1	NA	TRBJ2-1	CASSPRRGANEQFF	TGCGCCAGCAGCCCCCGACGCGGAGCCAATGAGCAGTTCTTC
NA	TRBV28	NA	TRBJ1-2	CASSKTGVYGYTF	TGTGCCAGCAGTAAAACGGGAGTCTATGGCTACACCTTC
few	TRBV5-4	NA	TRBJ2-1	CASSFGGWNEQFF	TGTGCCAGCAGCTTCGGCGGTTGGAATGAGCAGTTCTTC
NA	TRBV19	TRBD1	TRBJ2-3	CASSTTGVETQYF	TGTGCCAGTAGTACAACAGGGGTTGAAACGCAGTATTTT
NA	TRBV2	TRBD2	TRBJ2-1	CASTGASGSYNEQFF	TGTGCCAGCACTGGGGCTAGCGGGTCCTACAATGAGCAGTTCTTC
once	TRBV5-4	NA	TRBJ1-5	CASSLEGGSPLGNQPQHF	TGTGCCAGCAGCTTGGAGGGGGGTTCGCCCCTTGGCAATCAGCCCCAGCATTTT
NA	TRBV7-9	TRBD2	TRBJ2-7	CASSSGGTSGAYEQYF	TGTGCCAGCAGCAGTGGCGGGACTAGCGGCGCCTACGAGCAGTACTTC
NA	TRBV18	NA	TRBJ2-7	CASSPDGSSYEQYF	TGTGCCAGCTCACCAGACGGGAGCTCGTACGAGCAGTACTTC
NA	TRBV5-6	TRBD1	TRBJ1-5	CASSFGQGNQPQHF	TGTGCCAGCAGCTTCGGACAGGGCAATCAGCCCCAGCATTTT
NA	TRBV15	NA	TRBJ2-6	CATSRDMGSGANVLTF	TGTGCCACCAGCAGAGATATGGGGTCTGGGGCCAACGTCCTGACTTTC
NA	TRBV6-5	NA	TRBJ1-1	CASSQGAEAFF	TGTGCCAGCAGTCAGGGCGCTGAAGCTTTCTTT
NA	TRBV28	NA	TRBJ1-3	CATTDSSGNTIYF	TGTGCCACCACCGACAGCTCTGGAAACACCATATATTTT
NA	TRBV28	NA	TRBJ2-1	CASSFWGRGDNEQFF	TGTGCCAGCAGTTTTTGGGGGAGAGGCGACAATGAGCAGTTCTTC
NA	TRBV9	TRBD2	TRBJ2-3	CASSPRLAGNTDTQYF	TGTGCCAGCAGCCCCCGACTAGCGGGGAACACAGATACGCAGTATTTT
NA	TRBV5-1	NA	TRBJ2-2	CASSLGTSNTGELFF	TGCGCCAGCAGCTTGGGGACATCGAACACCGGGGAGCTGTTTTTT
NA	TRBV7-9	NA	TRBJ2-3	CASATGGTDTQYF	TGTGCCAGCGCGACGGGGGGCACAGATACGCAGTATTTT
NA	TRBV5-8	NA	TRBJ2-3	CASSLESGHADTQYF	TGTGCCAGCAGCTTGGAATCCGGGCACGCAGATACGCAGTATTTT
NA	TRBV6-4	TRBD2	TRBJ2-1	CASSEREYNEQFF	TGTGCCAGCAGTGAGCGGGAGTACAATGAGCAGTTCTTC
NA	TRBV28	NA	TRBJ1-5	CASSLMGRSNQPQHF	TGTGCCAGCAGTTTGATGGGACGTAGCAATCAGCCCCAGCATTTT
once	TRBV16	NA	TRBJ1-1	CASSRNGGQNTEAFF	TGTGCCAGCAGCCGCAACGGGGGCCAGAACACTGAAGCTTTCTTT
NA	TRBV28	NA	TRBJ2-7	CASSRQIYEQYF	TGTGCCAGCAGCCGACAGATTTACGAGCAGTACTTC
once	TRBV5-1	TRBD1	TRBJ2-1	CASSLIRDREGLEQFF	TGCGCCAGCAGCTTGATCCGGGACAGGGAAGGGCTTGAGCAGTTCTTC
NA	TRBV27	NA	TRBJ1-2	CASRGGYGYTF	TGTGCCAGCAGGGGCGGCTATGGCTACACCTTC
NA	TRBV30	NA	TRBJ2-2	CAWKRQTNTGELFF	TGTGCCTGGAAACGACAGACGAACACCGGGGAGCTGTTTTTT
NA	TRBV6-6	NA	TRBJ1-2	CASSQFGPSRGVYTF	TGTGCCAGCAGTCAATTCGGGCCCTCTCGGGGTGTCTACACCTTC
few	TRBV7-2	NA	TRBJ1-5	CASSSYSNQPQHF	TGTGCCAGCAGTTCGTATAGCAATCAGCCCCAGCATTTT
NA	TRBV10-1	TRBD1	TRBJ2-5	CASSESGQGGETQYF	TGCGCCAGCAGTGAGTCGGGACAGGGAGGGGAGACCCAGTACTTC
NA	TRBV29-1	TRBD2	TRBJ2-5	CSGTSAQETQYF	TGCAGCGGAACTAGCGCTCAAGAGACCCAGTACTTC
NA	TRBV6-5	NA	TRBJ2-3	CASSYSRAAEDTQYF	TGTGCCAGCAGTTACTCGAGGGCAGCCGAAGATACGCAGTATTTT
NA	TRBV11-2	NA	TRBJ2-3	CASSLVAVTDTQYF	TGTGCCAGCAGCTTAGTCGCAGTAACAGATACGCAGTATTTT
once	TRBV4-2	TRBD2	TRBJ2-2	CASSQSSGGAYTGELFF	TGTGCCAGCAGCCAAAGTAGCGGGGGGGCCTACACCGGGGAGCTGTTTTTT
NA	TRBV9	NA	TRBJ1-1	CASSPRLQNTEAFF	TGTGCCAGCAGCCCACGACTCCAGAACACTGAAGCTTTCTTT
NA	TRBV29-1	NA	TRBJ1-1	CSVENWGGTEAFF	TGCAGCGTTGAAAACTGGGGCGGCACTGAAGCTTTCTTT
NA	TRBV7-2	TRBD2	TRBJ2-1	CASSLEMAGGRQFF	TGTGCCAGCAGCTTAGAAATGGCGGGGGGGCGGCAGTTCTTC
NA	TRBV6-5	NA	TRBJ2-7	CATAGILPYEQYF	TGTGCCACGGCCGGGATTCTGCCCTACGAGCAGTACTTC
NA	TRBV28	NA	TRBJ2-3	CASSLSTRGTDTQYF	TGTGCCAGCAGTTTATCCACTAGAGGCACAGATACGCAGTATTTT
NA	TRBV2	TRBD1	TRBJ1-5	CASTGQGYNQPQHF	TGTGCCAGCACAGGACAGGGATACAATCAGCCCCAGCATTTT
NA	TRBV4-3	TRBD2	TRBJ2-2	CASSQDRASGLIGELFF	TGCGCCAGCAGCCAAGATCGGGCTAGCGGTTTAATCGGGGAGCTGTTTTTT
NA	TRBV19	NA	TRBJ2-5	CASSIGNSQETQYF	TGTGCCAGTAGTATCGGTAACAGCCAAGAGACCCAGTACTTC
NA	TRBV29-1	NA	TRBJ2-5	CSVEGIIRDGFRETQYF	TGCAGCGTTGAAGGGATCATACGGGACGGATTTCGAGAGACCCAGTACTTC
NA	TRBV7-9	NA	TRBJ2-3	CASSSTESSTDTQYF	TGTGCCAGCAGCTCGACAGAATCTAGCACAGATACGCAGTATTTT